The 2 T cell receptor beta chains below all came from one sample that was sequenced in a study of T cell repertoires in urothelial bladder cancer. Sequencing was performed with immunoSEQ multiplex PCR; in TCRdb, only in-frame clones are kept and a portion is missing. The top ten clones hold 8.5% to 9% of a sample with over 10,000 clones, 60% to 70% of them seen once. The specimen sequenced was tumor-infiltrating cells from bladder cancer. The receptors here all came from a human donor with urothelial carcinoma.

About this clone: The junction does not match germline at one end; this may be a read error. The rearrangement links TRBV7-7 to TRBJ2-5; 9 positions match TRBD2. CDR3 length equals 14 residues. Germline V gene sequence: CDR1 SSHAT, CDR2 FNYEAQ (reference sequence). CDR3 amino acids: CASSLAGVQETQYF. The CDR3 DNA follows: TGTGCTAGCAGCTTAGCGGGGGTCCAAGAGACCCAGTACTTC.

Here the CDR3 DNA reads TGTGCCTGGAAGTCCCGCGCAGGGAGGGAAAAACTGTTTTTT. Its protein is CAWKSRAGREKLFF. The gene calls are TRBV30 and TRBJ1-4; maybe TRBD1 (5 bases). CDR1 GTSNPN and CDR2 SVGIG come from the germline V gene (reference sequence). Between the trimmed V and J ends, which lost 4 bases and 8 bases, there was a span of 17 bases. The CDR3 consists of 14 residues.